This T cell receptor beta chain was identified in a study of blood T cell repertoires in COVID-19. For the study at large: Both acute and convalescent COVID-19 samples were obtained from the United States, Italy and Spain. Sample material is recorded as cDNA or gDNA derived from T cells, B-cell-depleted T cells, or PBMCs.

Per the original methods: Scientists estimated how many nucleated cells there were by amplifying reference gene primers. Generated by immunoSEQ multiplex PCR, the TCRdb table keeps only in-frame clones and is missing some. V and J calls and clone size come straight from that table; D and trimming were deduced from the DNA. The table lists about 150,000 clones, roughly nine tenths of them singletons. Patients of the Seattle cohort, enrolled during active infection, were followed longitudinally. The germline gives CDR1 LNHDA, CDR2 SQIVND (reference sequence). The CDR3 has 15 residues. Trimming at V came to 5 bases and at J to 6 bases, leaving 6 bases not matched to a gene.

Sequenced: peripheral blood. The chain carries TRBV19 and TRBJ1-3; TRBD1 matches 11 bases. The TCR sequence derives from a human donor with COVID-19, enrolled during active disease. The donor label of this sample is uncertain. This chain's CDR3 is CASSPRDRGTNTIYF. The CDR3 DNA follows: TGTGCCAGTAGTCCCCGGGACAGGGGGACAAACACCATATATTTT.